The present T cell receptor beta chain was sequenced within a study of blood T cell repertoires in COVID-19. Looking at the study overall: Samples came from the United States, Italy and Spain, spanning acute and convalescent COVID-19.

Here immunoSEQ multiplex PCR was the method, and the copy in TCRdb shows in-frame clones only, minus some. The sample has 55,000 to 90,000 clones; more than 85% are singletons. This clone was picked up one time. V was clipped by 5 bases and J by 0 bases, with 12 bases between them. The CDR3 covers 15 residues. The germline V gene has CDR1 SGHVS and CDR2 FNYEAQ. The rearrangement links TRBV7-6 to TRBJ2-3; D ambiguous. Sequencing used peripheral blood. This receptor was obtained from a man between 65 and 80 years old with active COVID-19. The CDR3 loop reads CASSQAAGSTDTQYF. CDR3 in DNA: TGTGCCAGCAGCCAGGCCGCAGGAAGCACAGATACGCAGTATTTT.